This is a list of T cell receptor beta chains from one sample in a study of CD8 T cells in ankylosing spondylitis. TCRdb reanalysed the 5' RACE reads using MiXCR and keeps one entry per CDR3 protein. The table has 500,000 to 550,000 distinct CDR3 sequences, roughly 12% seen once. The sequenced sample consisted of blood, either unsorted or a sorted T cell fraction (not recorded which). These receptor sequences come from a male donor with ankylosing spondylitis. CDR3s include the opening cysteine and the closing phenylalanine or tryptophan. D genes are given only for firm matches. Where a row states a size, it is once, few, many or the class of an expanded clone; other rows omit it.

>TRBV29-1|many|TRBD1|TRBJ1-2
TGCAGCGTCCCCCGCCCCGGGGACAGGGGCTTAGGCTACACCTTC
CSVPRPGDRGLGYTF
>TRBV9|few|NA|TRBJ1-4
TGTGCCAGCAGCGCCCTGTCCGGGGGATTTGAAAAACTGTTTTTT
CASSALSGGFEKLFF
>TRBV5-1|NA|TRBD2|TRBJ2-1
TGCGCCAGCAGAGGGACTAGCTCCCTCCGGGAGGGCAATGAGCAGTTCTTC
CASRGTSSLREGNEQFF
>TRBV7-9|NA|NA|TRBJ2-1
TGTGCCGGGAGGGGGGGGGCCTACAATGAGCAGTTCTTC
CAGRGGAYNEQFF
>TRBV2|few|TRBD2|TRBJ2-5
TGTGCCAGCAGCCCCCGTGCGCGGGAGGGAGAGACCCAGTACTTC
CASSPRAREGETQYF
>TRBV11-2|once|NA|TRBJ1-1
TGTGCCAGCAGCATCGGTGTGGACACTGAAGCTTTCTTT
CASSIGVDTEAFF
>TRBV2|NA|NA|TRBJ2-2
TGTGCCAGCACAGGACAGCGATTAGGTCCCGGGGAGCTGTTTTTT
CASTGQRLGPGELFF
>TRBV7-8|NA|TRBD2|TRBJ2-1
TGTGCCAGCAGCTTAGGACGACTAGCGATTTCGAGGAATGAGCAGTTCTTC
CASSLGRLAISRNEQFF
>TRBV20-1|few|TRBD2|TRBJ2-3
TGCAGTGCTACTACTAATAGCGGGAGGTATGCAGATACGCAGTATTTT
CSATTNSGRYADTQYF
>TRBV20-1|NA|NA|TRBJ1-5
TGCAGTGCTAGGGAGAATCAGCCCCAGCATTTT
CSARENQPQHF
>TRBV12-3/TRBV12-4|many|NA|TRBJ1-1
TGTGCCAGCAGTTTTTCGGAGAACACTGAAGCTTTCTTT
CASSFSENTEAFF
>TRBV12-3/TRBV12-4|many|NA|TRBJ2-3
TGTGCCAGCAGCTTGGGGCCCACAGATACGCAGTATTTT
CASSLGPTDTQYF
>TRBV10-3|NA|NA|TRBJ2-3
TGTGCCATCAGACCGGGGATCAGCACAGATACGCAGTATTTT
CAIRPGISTDTQYF
>TRBV29-1|NA|TRBD1|TRBJ1-2
TGCAGCGTCGGACAGGGAGATCAAAATGGCTACACCTTC
CSVGQGDQNGYTF
>TRBV28|NA|NA|TRBJ2-1
TGTGCCAGCAGTTCCCGCGGGTGGAGCTCCTACAATGAGCAGTTCTTC
CASSSRGWSSYNEQFF
>TRBV27|few|NA|TRBJ2-5
TGTGCCAGCAGAGGGACGGGGGTAGCGGTGAGAGGAGAGACCCAGTACTTC
CASRGTGVAVRGETQYF
>TRBV27|NA|TRBD1|TRBJ2-1
TGTGCCAGTCGGACAGGATCCTACAATGAGCAGTTCTTC
CASRTGSYNEQFF
>TRBV20-1|many|NA|TRBJ2-1
TGCAGTGCTACCAAAAGCGGGCTATACAATGAGCAGTTCTTC
CSATKSGLYNEQFF
>TRBV5-6|many|NA|TRBJ2-1
TGTGCCAGCAGCTTGACAGCCGACCGGGCGTTCTTC
CASSLTADRAFF
>TRBV3-1|few|TRBD1|TRBJ2-7
TGTGCCAGCAGCCAAGCGGGACAGGGGGCCGAGCAGTACTTC
CASSQAGQGAEQYF
>TRBV20-1|few|NA|TRBJ2-2
TGCAGTGCTACTACTCCAACGAACACCGGGGAGCTGTTTTTT
CSATTPTNTGELFF
>TRBV11-1|NA|TRBD2|TRBJ2-2
TGTGCCAGCAGCTTTCCCACCGGACTAGCGGGAGACACCGGGGAGCTGTTTTTT
CASSFPTGLAGDTGELFF
>TRBV7-9|few|NA|TRBJ1-5
TGTGCCAGCAGCACCTCGGGGGGAGGACAGCCCCAGCATTTT
CASSTSGGGQPQHF
>TRBV5-1|NA|NA|TRBJ1-1
TGCGCCAGCAGCTTGTGGGCTGGGCAGGGGAACACTGAAGCTTTCTTT
CASSLWAGQGNTEAFF
>TRBV3-1|few|NA|TRBJ2-1
TGTGCCAGCAGCCAAAATTCCTTCTTTGTTGAGCAGTTCTTC
CASSQNSFFVEQFF
>TRBV9|NA|NA|TRBJ1-1
TGTGCCAGCAGCGTAGCCCTGCAAGGAGCAGCTCTAGAGAACACTGAAGCTTTCTTT
CASSVALQGAALENTEAFF
>TRBV29-1|NA|NA|TRBJ1-1
TGCAGCGCCCGGGGGCGAGGGGAGGGGACTGAAGCTTTCTTT
CSARGRGEGTEAFF
>TRBV12-3/TRBV12-4|few|NA|TRBJ1-1
TGTGCCAGCAGTTTCATGGGGGACACTGAAGCTTTCTTT
CASSFMGDTEAFF
>TRBV7-2|NA|NA|TRBJ1-5
TGTGCCACCTCAGGTTTCGGCCAGCCCCAGCATTTT
CATSGFGQPQHF
>TRBV27|NA|TRBD1|TRBJ2-7
TGTGCCAGCAGCCAGTACGGACAGGGGGCTCACTCTTTTTTATCCTACGAGCAGTACTTC
CASSQYGQGAHSFLSYEQYF
>TRBV29-1|NA|TRBD2|TRBJ2-3
TGCAGCGTTGGACGCCCCGGGGGGGGGGTTACAGATACGCAGTATTTT
CSVGRPGGGVTDTQYF
>TRBV12-3/TRBV12-4|many|TRBD2|TRBJ2-4
TGTGCCAGCAGCCGGGGGGAGACCATTCAGTACTTC
CASSRGETIQYF
>TRBV2|few|NA|TRBJ2-4
TGTGCCAGCAGTGAAGCGCTTCTTAGGAAGGGCAAAAACATTCAGTACTTC
CASSEALLRKGKNIQYF
>TRBV2|NA|NA|TRBJ2-6
TGTGCCAGCAGTTCCCGACTTGCGGGGCACTCTGGGGCCAACGTCCTGACTTTC
CASSSRLAGHSGANVLTF
>TRBV7-2|NA|TRBD1|TRBJ2-7
TGTGCCAGCAAAGGGGACAGAGCCTACGAGCAGTACTTC
CASKGDRAYEQYF
>TRBV9|NA|NA|TRBJ1-2
TGTGCCAGCAGCCATTCTAAACGGGACAACTATGGCTACACCTTC
CASSHSKRDNYGYTF
>TRBV12-3/TRBV12-4|few|TRBD2|TRBJ2-5
TGTGCCAGCATCGTTGCCGGGACTAGCGGGAGCACCGGAACCCAAGAGACCCAGTACTTC
CASIVAGTSGSTGTQETQYF
>TRBV19|NA|NA|TRBJ2-4
TGTGCCAGTGAAGGGGTTGCCAAAAACATTCAGTACTTC
CASEGVAKNIQYF
>TRBV5-1|few|NA|TRBJ2-3
TGCGCCAGCAGCTCCACAGCCACAGATACGCAGTATTTT
CASSSTATDTQYF
>TRBV3-1|NA|NA|TRBJ1-1
TGTGCCAGCAGCCAGTTCTTTTCTGAAGCTTTCTTT
CASSQFFSEAFF
>TRBV29-1|NA|NA|TRBJ2-5
TGCAGCGTTGTGCAGGGCCAAGAGACCCAGTACTTC
CSVVQGQETQYF
>TRBV15|few|NA|TRBJ2-3
TGTGCCACCAGCAGCCGGGTCACAGATACGCAGTATTTT
CATSSRVTDTQYF
>TRBV7-8|many|NA|TRBJ2-1
TGTGCCAGCCACGCAGGGGGGGAGGAGAACAATGAGCAGTTCTTC
CASHAGGEENNEQFF
>TRBV20-1|NA|NA|TRBJ2-7
TGCAGTGCTAGAAAGCGCAGGGAGGAATACGAGCAGTACTTC
CSARKRREEYEQYF
>TRBV24-1|NA|NA|TRBJ2-1
TGTGCCACCAGCTCTACAGCCCCGGGACGACTAAATTACAATGAGCAGTTCTTC
CATSSTAPGRLNYNEQFF
>TRBV7-2|NA|TRBD2|TRBJ2-1
TGTGCCAGCAGCATTAGCGGGAGGTCATATTATGAGCAGTTCTTC
CASSISGRSYYEQFF
>TRBV6-1|NA|TRBD2|TRBJ2-3
TGTGCCAGCAGGGGAGGGCTAGCGGGAGGTTGGAGCACAGATACGCAGTATTTT
CASRGGLAGGWSTDTQYF
>TRBV7-2|many|NA|TRBJ1-2
TGTGCCAGCAGCTTAAGCGTTTCTGGGGCGGGAGGCTACACCTTC
CASSLSVSGAGGYTF